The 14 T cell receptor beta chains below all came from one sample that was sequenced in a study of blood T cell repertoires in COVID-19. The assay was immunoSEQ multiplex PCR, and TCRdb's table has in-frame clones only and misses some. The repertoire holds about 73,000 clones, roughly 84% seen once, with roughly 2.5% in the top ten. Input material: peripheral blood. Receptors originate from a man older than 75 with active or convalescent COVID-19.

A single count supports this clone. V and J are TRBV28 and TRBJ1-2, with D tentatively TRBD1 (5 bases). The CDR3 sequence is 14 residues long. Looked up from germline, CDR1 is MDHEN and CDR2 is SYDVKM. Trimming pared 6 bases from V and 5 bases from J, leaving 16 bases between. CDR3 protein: CASSRGGPRYGYTF. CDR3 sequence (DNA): TGTGCCAGCAGCCGGGGGGGTCCTAGGTATGGCTACACCTTC.

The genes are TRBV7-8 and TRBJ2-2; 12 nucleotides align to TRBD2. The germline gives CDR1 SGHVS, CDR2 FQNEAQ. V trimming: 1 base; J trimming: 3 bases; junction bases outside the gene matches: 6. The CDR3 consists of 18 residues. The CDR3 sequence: CASSLVPSGRAYTGELFF. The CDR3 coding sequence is TGTGCCAGCAGCTTAGTTCCTAGCGGGAGGGCCTACACCGGGGAGCTGTTTTTT.

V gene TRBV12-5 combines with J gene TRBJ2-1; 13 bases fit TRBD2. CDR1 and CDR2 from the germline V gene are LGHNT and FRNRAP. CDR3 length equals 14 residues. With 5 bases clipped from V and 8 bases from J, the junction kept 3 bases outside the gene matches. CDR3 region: CASGRTSGSDEQFF. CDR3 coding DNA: TGTGCTAGTGGTCGGACTAGCGGGAGTGATGAGCAGTTCTTC.

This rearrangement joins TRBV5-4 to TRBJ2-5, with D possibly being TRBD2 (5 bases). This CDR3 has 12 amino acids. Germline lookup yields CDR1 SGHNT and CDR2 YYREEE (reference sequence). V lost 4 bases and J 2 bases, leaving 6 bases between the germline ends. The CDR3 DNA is TGTGCCAGCAGCCGGGATCAAGAGACCCAGTACTTC. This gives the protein CASSRDQETQYF.

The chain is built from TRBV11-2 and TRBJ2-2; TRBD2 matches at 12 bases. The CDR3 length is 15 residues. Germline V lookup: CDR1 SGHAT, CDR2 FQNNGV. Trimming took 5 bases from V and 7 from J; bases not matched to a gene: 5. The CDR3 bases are TGTGCCAGCAGCCCGAGGACTAGCGGGAACGGGGAGCTGTTTTTT. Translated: CASSPRTSGNGELFF.

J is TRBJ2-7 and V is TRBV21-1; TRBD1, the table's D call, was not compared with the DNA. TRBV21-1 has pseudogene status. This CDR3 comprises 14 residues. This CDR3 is CASSKEQGGYEQYF. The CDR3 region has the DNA TGTGCCAGCAGCAAAGAACAGGGCGGCTACGAGCAGTACTTC.

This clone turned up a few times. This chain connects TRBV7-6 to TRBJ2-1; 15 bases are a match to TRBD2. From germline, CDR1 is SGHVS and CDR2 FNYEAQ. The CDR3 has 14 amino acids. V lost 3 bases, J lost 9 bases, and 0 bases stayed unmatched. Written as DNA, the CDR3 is TGTGCCAGCAGCTTGGGACTAGCGGGGGGTGAGCAGTTCTTC. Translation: CASSLGLAGGEQFF.

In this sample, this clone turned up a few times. CDR3 DNA: TGCGCCAGCAGCTCACAGGGAACGAACACCGGGGAGCTGTTTTTT. This codes for CASSSQGTNTGELFF. This chain connects TRBV5-1 to TRBJ2-2; maybe TRBD1 (6 bases). CDR3 length: 15 residues. The V gene's germline CDR1 is SGHRS and CDR2 YFSETQ. Trimming left V 3 bases short and J 0 bases short, with 9 bases between.

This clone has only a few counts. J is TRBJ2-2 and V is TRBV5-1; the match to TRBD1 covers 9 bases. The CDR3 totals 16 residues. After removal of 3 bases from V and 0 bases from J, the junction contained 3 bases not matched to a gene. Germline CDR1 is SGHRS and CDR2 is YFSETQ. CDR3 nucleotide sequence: TGCGCCAGCAGCTGGGGGGACAGGGCGAACACCGGGGAGCTGTTTTTT. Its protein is CASSWGDRANTGELFF.

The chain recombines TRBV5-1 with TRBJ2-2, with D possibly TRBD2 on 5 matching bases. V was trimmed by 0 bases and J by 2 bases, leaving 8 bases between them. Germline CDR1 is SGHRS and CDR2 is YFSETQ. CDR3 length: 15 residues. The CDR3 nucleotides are TGCGCCAGCAGCTTGGGAGGGAAAAACACCGGGGAGCTGTTTTTT. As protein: CASSLGGKNTGELFF.

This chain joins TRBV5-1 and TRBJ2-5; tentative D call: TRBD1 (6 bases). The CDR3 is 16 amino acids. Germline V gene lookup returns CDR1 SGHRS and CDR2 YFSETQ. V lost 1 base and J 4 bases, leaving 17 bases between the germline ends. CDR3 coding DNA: TGCGCCAGCAGCTTGAAGGTGGGGGCACCTCGAGAGACCCAGTACTTC. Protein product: CASSLKVGAPRETQYF. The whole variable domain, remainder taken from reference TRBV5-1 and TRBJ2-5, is KAGVTQTPRYLIKTRGQQVTLSCSPISGHRSVSWYQQTPGQGLQFLFEYFSETQRNKGNFPGRFSGRQFSNSRSEMNVSTLELGDSALYLCASSLKVGAPRETQYFGPGTRLLVL.

The CDR3 DNA reads as TGTGCCAGCAGCTTAGTTGGGCAGGGCTACGAGCAGTACTTC. It is translated as CASSLVGQGYEQYF. The chain employs TRBV7-2 and TRBJ2-7; weak D call: TRBD1 (5 bases). The germline V gene encodes CDR1 SGHTA and CDR2 FQGNSA. CDR3 length: 14 amino acids. Between the trimmed V and J ends, which lost 1 base and 3 bases, there was a span of 10 bases.

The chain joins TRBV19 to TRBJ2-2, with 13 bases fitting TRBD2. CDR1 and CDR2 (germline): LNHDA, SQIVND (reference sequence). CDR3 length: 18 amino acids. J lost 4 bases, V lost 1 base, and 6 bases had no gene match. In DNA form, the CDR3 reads TGTGCCAGTAGTATAGTGGCGACTAGCGGGAGGTTCACCGGGGAGCTGTTTTTT. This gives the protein CASSIVATSGRFTGELFF.

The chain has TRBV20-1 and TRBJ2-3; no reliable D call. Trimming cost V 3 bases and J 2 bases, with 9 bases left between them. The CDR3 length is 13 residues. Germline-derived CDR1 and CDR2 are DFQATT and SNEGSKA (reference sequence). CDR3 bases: TGCAGTGCTAGTTCGCGGTACACAGATACGCAGTATTTT. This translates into CSASSRYTDTQYF.